A selection of T cell receptor beta chains follows, all from one sample in a study of chemoradiotherapy in HPV16-positive cancers. Some clones are missing from TCRdb's copy, which holds only in-frame ones; the method was immunoSEQ multiplex PCR. Here the sample spans approximately 58,000 clones, roughly 90% being singletons. The material was blood, obtained from a patient who underwent chemoradiotherapy. These receptors were collected from a human donor with HPV-associated anogenital cancer. Each CDR3 is given without its conserved first and last residue. Clone size appears in some rows only: once, few, many, or a class for an expanded clone.

v_call,clone_size,j_call,cdr3_aa
TRBV4-1,.,TRBJ2-7,ASSQGGLAYEQY
TRBV7-2,once,TRBJ2-7,ASRRYTGEGPYEQY
TRBV6-5,.,TRBJ1-5,ASSYSGQGQPQH
TRBV30,.,TRBJ2-3,AWSMGGSLSTDTQY
TRBV7-2,.,TRBJ1-2,ASSLAGIGYT
TRBV20-1,.,TRBJ2-5,SARVGETQY
TRBV4-2,.,TRBJ1-2,ASSQVGQPNYGYT
TRBV6-1,.,TRBJ2-2,ASSGTVGTGELF
TRBV6-6,.,TRBJ2-7,ASSSGQVSYEQY
TRBV11-2,.,TRBJ2-7,ASSLVAGGMSYEQY
TRBV5-4,.,TRBJ2-7,ASSLWQSYEQY
TRBV2,once,TRBJ2-1,ASSAQTGTSGRRQF
TRBV19,once,TRBJ2-1,ASSIGRLGPPGYNEQF
TRBV30,.,TRBJ1-1,AWSRGTEAF
TRBV18,.,TRBJ2-7,ASSTGTGGGEQY
TRBV6-5,.,TRBJ2-1,ASKLRDRSYNEQF
TRBV9,.,TRBJ2-3,ASSPGLMTGLPTDTQY
TRBV21-1,.,TRBJ1-2,ASSKGRGSGYT
TRBV21-1,.,TRBJ2-3,ASSKLGSTDTQY
TRBV21-1,.,TRBJ1-1,ASSKELGCTEAF
TRBV6-5,.,TRBJ1-1,ASSRNRETEAF
TRBV7-2,.,TRBJ2-5,ASSLGLYSGRQETQY
TRBV6-5,.,TRBJ1-4,ASRPSSTNEKLF
TRBV27,once,TRBJ1-6,ASSLYRPYNSPLH
TRBV7-2,.,TRBJ2-3,ASSPRDPGVGSTQY
TRBV25-1,few,TRBJ2-7,ASSDRPGLADSYEQY
TRBV6-6,.,TRBJ1-2,ASSTGLTNGYT
TRBV30,.,TRBJ1-1,AWNAYRANTEAF
TRBV15,.,TRBJ2-3,ATSSDTGDTQY
TRBV21-1,.,TRBJ1-6,ASSRRDKPTVNNSPLH
TRBV6-1,few,TRBJ1-1,ASRGTGNTEAF
TRBV19,.,TRBJ2-4,ASSIGSGSGNIQY
TRBV6-5,.,TRBJ1-3,ASSLSRGNTIY
TRBV4-3,.,TRBJ2-5,ASSPEIRGAETQY
TRBV2,.,TRBJ1-5,ASRVGDHSNQPQH
TRBV18,.,TRBJ2-4,ASSPQTGGPKNIQY
TRBV7-6,.,TRBJ2-1,ASSLEASGRDNEQF
TRBV19,.,TRBJ1-2,ASSYGQSNYGYT
TRBV13,.,TRBJ2-1,ASSPPAGGPGNEQF
TRBV13,once,TRBJ2-2,ASSRRPTNTGELF
TRBV30,.,TRBJ2-2,AWSPLRDTGELF
TRBV6-1,.,TRBJ2-7,ASSEGGTLSYEQY
TRBV9,.,TRBJ2-1,ASSVGGTGAYNEQF
TRBV6-5,.,TRBJ1-1,ASRRQGANTEAF
TRBV7-9,.,TRBJ2-1,ASSLDPSGGANEQF
TRBV10-3,once,TRBJ2-2,AIGLAGGPGTGELF
TRBV19,.,TRBJ1-4,ASSMAHGRNEKLF
TRBV7-2,.,TRBJ1-2,ASSSGTGGFGGYT
TRBV7-6,.,TRBJ1-1,ASSLGTGEKAF
TRBV5-4,.,TRBJ2-5,ASSPTSGMETQY
TRBV12-5,.,.,ASGLVKGPPGQTSYEQY
TRBV9,.,TRBJ2-7,ASSVVGSGGMQY
TRBV7-8,.,TRBJ2-1,ASSRSRGRQEQF
TRBV15,.,TRBJ1-5,ATSRDLRDRGGNQPQH
TRBV4-1,.,TRBJ2-5,ASSQGLRRETQY
TRBV7-8,.,TRBJ2-1,ASKSKGANNEQF
TRBV4-3,once,TRBJ2-1,ASSQDIKASGGLDEQF